These 30 T cell receptor beta chains share one sample of origin, sequenced in a study of blood T cell repertoires in COVID-19. Sequenced by immunoSEQ multiplex PCR; TCRdb stores in-frame clones only, minus some. The table shows about 280,000 clones, with 87% occurring only once. The sequenced material came from peripheral blood. These receptors all stem from a woman aged 45-65 years who had recovered from COVID-19.

This chain links TRBV7-3 with TRBJ1-5; 9 bases are a match to TRBD1. J gave up 2 bases and V 4 bases, and 12 bases lay outside the gene matches. CDR3 size: 18 residues. Germline CDR1 reads SGHTA; CDR2 reads FQGTGA. Here the CDR3 reads CASSSRDRVFGCNQPQHF. For the CDR3, the DNA is TGTGCCAGCAGCTCCCGGGACAGGGTCTTTGGATGCAATCAGCCCCAGCATTTT.

The V call is TRBV6-5, the J call TRBJ1-2; 9 bases match TRBD1. With 6 bases clipped from V and 7 bases from J, the junction kept 9 bases outside the gene matches. This CDR3 is built from 14 residues. The germline V gene encodes CDR1 MNHEY and CDR2 SVGAGI. The CDR3 DNA reads as TGTGCCAGCAGGAAGGGACAGGGAAGGTCTGGCTACACCTTC. It encodes CASRKGQGRSGYTF.

This clone came up once. V is TRBV7-8 and J is TRBJ2-7, with a tentative D call TRBD2 (5 bases). The CDR3 runs 11 residues. Trimming pared 5 bases from V and 7 bases from J, leaving 9 bases between. Germline CDR1 is SGHVS and CDR2 is FQNEAQ. As DNA, the CDR3 is TGTGCCAGCAGCCGGACGGGGGAGCAGTACTTC. Its translation: CASSRTGEQYF.

This chain connects TRBV2 to TRBJ1-2, with D possibly matching TRBD1 (5 bases). The CDR3 contains 13 residues. V gave up 2 bases and J gave up 6 bases, with 10 bases separating them. CDR1 is SNHLY and CDR2 is FYNNEI in the germline V gene. Written as DNA, the CDR3 is TGTGCCAGCAGTGAAAGTGGAGGGGATGGCTACACCTTC. It yields the protein CASSESGGDGYTF.

The chain joins TRBV13 to TRBJ2-5; D is possibly TRBD2 (5 bases). Per germline, CDR1 PRHDT and CDR2 FYEKMQ (reference sequence). The CDR3 covers 12 residues. V shed 0 bases and J shed 7 bases, with 6 bases lying between them. CDR3 in DNA: TGTGCCAGCAGCTTAGGCCGGGGGACCCAGTACTTC. Translating it yields CASSLGRGTQYF.

The genes are TRBV30 and TRBJ2-1; D is uncertain. Germline V gives CDR1 GTSNPN, CDR2 SVGIG (reference sequence). V shed 5 bases and J shed 0 bases, with 8 bases lying between them. CDR3 length equals 13 residues. The CDR3 here is CAWALSSYNEQFF. CDR3 DNA: TGTGCCTGGGCCCTGAGCTCCTACAATGAGCAGTTCTTC.

This clone has only one observation. V is TRBV5-1 and J is TRBJ2-7; 8 positions match TRBD2. CDR1 and CDR2 from the germline V gene are SGHRS and YFSETQ. There are 16 residues in the CDR3. J gave up 7 bases and V 4 bases, and 16 bases lay outside the gene matches. CDR3 DNA: TGCGCCAGCAGCGCCGAGTTGGAAGCGGGAGTTGGGGAGCAGTACTTC. This translates into CASSAELEAGVGEQYF. The whole variable domain, filled in from reference TRBV5-1 and TRBJ2-7, reads KAGVTQTPRYLIKTRGQQVTLSCSPISGHRSVSWYQQTPGQGLQFLFEYFSETQRNKGNFPGRFSGRQFSNSRSEMNVSTLELGDSALYLCASSAELEAGVGEQYFGPGTRLTVT.

This chain joins TRBV4-3 and TRBJ2-3; the D gene is possibly TRBD1 (6 bases). V lost 3 bases to trimming and J lost 5 bases, with 9 bases between them. Germline CDR1 reads LGHNA; CDR2 reads YSLEER. This CDR3 region has 13 residues. The CDR3 loop reads CASSQGAVDTQYF. Written as DNA, the CDR3 is TGCGCCAGCAGCCAGGGGGCCGTAGATACGCAGTATTTT.

This chain links TRBV5-4 with TRBJ2-7; 8 positions match TRBD1. The ends lost 4 bases at V and 4 bases at J; junction bases unmatched: 13. This CDR3 comprises 16 residues. CDR1 is SGHNT and CDR2 is YYREEE in the germline V gene (reference sequence). The CDR3 coding sequence is TGTGCCAGCAGCCTTGGAATAGGGCAGGGGGCATACGAGCAGTACTTC. The encoded protein is CASSLGIGQGAYEQYF.

The rearrangement joins TRBV30 to TRBJ1-2; 10 bases agree with TRBD1. Germline values: CDR1 GTSNPN, CDR2 SVGIG (reference sequence). Germline trimming cut 6 bases from V and 4 bases from J; bases unmatched to any gene: 5. CDR3 length: 13 amino acids. CDR3 region: CACPDRGTYGYTF. Here the CDR3 DNA reads TGTGCCTGCCCGGACAGGGGGACCTATGGCTACACCTTC.

V and J are TRBV6-5 and TRBJ2-3; 11 bases align to TRBD1. The J segment lost 3 bases and the V segment lost 4 bases, leaving 3 bases of the junction unmatched. Looked up from germline, CDR1 is MNHEY and CDR2 is SVGAGI. The length of the CDR3 is 15 residues. The CDR3 is CASSSRDRGTDTQYF. In nucleotides, the CDR3 is TGTGCCAGCAGTTCCCGGGACAGGGGGACAGATACGCAGTATTTT.

The V and J genes are TRBV28 and TRBJ1-2, with D uncertain. The CDR3 runs 12 residues. Trimming pared 6 bases from V and 8 bases from J, leaving 13 bases between. Germline lookup yields CDR1 MDHEN and CDR2 SYDVKM. Written as DNA, the CDR3 is TGTGCCAGCAGCGCTCCATTCGAGGGCTACACCTTC. It translates to CASSAPFEGYTF.

The chain employs TRBV28 and TRBJ2-7, with D maybe TRBD2 (7 bases). The CDR3 runs to 14 residues. Per germline, CDR1 MDHEN and CDR2 SYDVKM. The V and J ends lost 6 bases and 0 bases respectively, with 12 bases between them. CDR3 loop: CASRGAGASYEQYF. As DNA, the CDR3 is TGTGCCAGCAGGGGGGCGGGGGCCTCCTACGAGCAGTACTTC.

The rearrangement joins TRBV2 to TRBJ2-3, with TRBD2 matching over 7 bases. CDR3 length: 11 amino acids. Germline V gene sequence: CDR1 SNHLY, CDR2 FYNNEI. The trim removed 8 bases at V and 6 bases at J, leaving 2 bases unmatched. The CDR3, as DNA: TGTGCCAGCGGGGACTACGATACGCAGTATTTT. This sequence encodes CASGDYDTQYF.

V is TRBV24-1 and J is TRBJ1-2; no firm D call. This CDR3 contains 11 residues. V was shortened by 0 bases and J by 8 bases, with 3 bases between the two germline ends. Per the germline V gene, CDR1 is KGHDR and CDR2 is SFDVKD. The CDR3 coding sequence is TGTGCCACCAGTGATTTGGCGGGCTACACCTTC. This translates into CATSDLAGYTF.

This sequence joins TRBV5-1 and TRBJ1-5, with 9 bases that match TRBD1. The CDR3 extends over 15 amino acids. Looked up from germline, CDR1 is SGHRS and CDR2 is YFSETQ. J lost 4 bases, V lost 0 bases, and 2 bases had no gene match. CDR3 DNA: TGCGCCAGCAGCTTGGCCGGGACAGGGAATCAGCCCCAGCATTTT. Protein product: CASSLAGTGNQPQHF.

This clone was observed a handful of times. V usage is TRBV29-1 and J usage is TRBJ2-2; D not certain. Germline lookup yields CDR1 SQVTM and CDR2 ANQGSEA. This CDR3 has 14 amino acids. V lost 5 bases and J lost 4, with 14 bases in between. The CDR3 DNA reads as TGCAGCGTTCCCGAGTATGGGCCCACCGGGGAGCTGTTTTTT. This sequence encodes CSVPEYGPTGELFF.

This sequence joins TRBV11-3 and TRBJ1-3; no definite D call. Trimming pared 5 bases from V and 8 bases from J, leaving 19 bases between. This CDR3 is 15 amino acids long. Germline V gene sequence: CDR1 SGHNT, CDR2 YENEEA. DNA for the CDR3: TGTGCCAGCAGCCCAGTCCGTTTTACCGGGGACACCATATATTTT. It yields the protein CASSPVRFTGDTIYF.

This chain links TRBV19 with TRBJ1-1; TRBD1 matches 7 bases. The CDR3 totals 14 residues. V shed 7 bases and J 1 base; nucleotides not matched to a gene: 6. Germline CDR1 and CDR2: LNHDA and SQIVND (reference sequence). CDR3 bases: TGTGCCAGTACAAGGACAGGACCGAACACTGAAGCTTTCTTT. This translates into CASTRTGPNTEAFF.

The chain recombines TRBV5-8 with TRBJ1-2; D is perhaps TRBD1 (5 bases). Germline V lookup: CDR1 SGHTS, CDR2 YDEGEE. V was shortened by 0 bases and J by 8 bases, with 20 bases between the two germline ends. The CDR3 length is 16 residues. CDR3 in DNA: TGTGCCAGCAGCTTGGCCCATAGGGGCCTCTATGAAGGCTACACCTTC. It specifies CASSLAHRGLYEGYTF.

V and J are TRBV7-2 and TRBJ2-1; weak D call: TRBD1 (6 bases). CDR1 and CDR2 from the germline V gene are SGHTA and FQGNSA. The V and J ends lost 4 bases and 3 bases respectively, with 10 bases between them. The CDR3 is 14 amino acids. CDR3 DNA sequence: TGTGCCAGCAGCTACCGGACAGACTACAATGAGCAGTTCTTC. Translation gives CASSYRTDYNEQFF.

The V call is TRBV19, the J call TRBJ1-1; TRBD1 might be the D (6 bases). The V gene's germline CDR1 is LNHDA and CDR2 SQIVND (reference sequence). This CDR3 is built from 15 residues. V lost 5 bases, J lost 0 bases, and 13 bases lay in between. CDR3: CASSPGTFMNTEAFF. DNA of the CDR3: TGTGCCAGTAGTCCAGGGACATTCATGAACACTGAAGCTTTCTTT.

This clone was recorded a few times. The CDR3 reads CASSLGSSGGRTDTQYF. CDR3 nucleotides: TGCGCCAGCAGCCTGGGGTCTAGCGGGGGGCGCACAGATACGCAGTATTTT. The chain employs TRBV5-1 and TRBJ2-3, with TRBD2 matching over 11 bases. The V gene end was trimmed by 4 bases and the J gene end by 1 base; junction bases not matched to a gene: 8. Per the germline V gene, CDR1 is SGHRS and CDR2 is YFSETQ. The CDR3 is made up of 17 amino acids.

This rearrangement joins TRBV7-2 to TRBJ1-2; D gene unclear. This CDR3 is built from 13 residues. Germline CDR1 and CDR2: SGHTA and FQGNSA. The V end was cut by 1 base, the J end by 7 bases, with 10 bases between. CDR3 DNA sequence: TGTGCCAGCAGCTTAGGGGGAGGGATTGGCTACACCTTC. Amino acid sequence: CASSLGGGIGYTF.

This clone was counted a single time. This rearrangement joins TRBV5-1 to TRBJ1-1; D not resolved. The CDR3 is made up of 12 amino acids. In germline, CDR1 is SGHRS, CDR2 YFSETQ. V was cut by 2 bases and J by 7 bases, with 9 bases left in between. The CDR3 DNA is TGCGCCAGCAGCTTCTTGGCGGGTGAAGCTTTCTTT. Protein: CASSFLAGEAFF.

The rearrangement joins TRBV11-2 to TRBJ2-1; D is uncertain. CDR3 length equals 15 residues. V dropped 5 bases and J dropped 4 bases, with 15 bases sitting between them. In germline, CDR1 is SGHAT, CDR2 FQNNGV. The DNA of the CDR3 is TGTGCCAGCAGCCCTTCCCAGAATTCTTACAATGAGCAGTTCTTC. Residues: CASSPSQNSYNEQFF. The complete variable domain, with remaining parts taken from reference TRBV11-2 and TRBJ2-1, reads EAGVAQSPRYKIIEKRQSVAFWCNPISGHATLYWYQQILGQGPKLLIQFQNNGVVDDSQLPKDRFSAERLKGVDSTLKIQPAKLEDSAVYLCASSPSQNSYNEQFFGPGTRLTVL.

CDR3 in amino acids: CASSQDFLVQPQHF. Written as DNA, the CDR3 is TGCGCCAGCAGCCAAGATTTTCTCGTGCAGCCCCAGCATTTT. This sequence joins TRBV4-3 and TRBJ1-5; D uncertain. The V gene's germline CDR1 is LGHNA and CDR2 YSLEER. The V and J ends lost 0 bases and 7 bases respectively, with 10 bases between them. This CDR3 spans 14 amino acids.

The chain employs TRBV27 and TRBJ2-7; D gene uncertain. Germline CDR1 is MNHEY and CDR2 is SMNVEV (reference sequence). This CDR3 spans 14 amino acids. V was shortened by 8 bases and J by 3 bases, with 17 bases between the two germline ends. This CDR3 is CASSFEATDYEQYF. CDR3 in DNA: TGTGCCAGCTCCTTCGAGGCTACTGACTACGAGCAGTACTTC.

J is TRBJ2-7 and V is TRBV6-5; D is perhaps TRBD2 (6 bases). The CDR3 length is 15 residues. CDR1 is MNHEY, CDR2 SVGAGI, per germline. V was cut by 6 bases and J by 0 bases, with 15 bases left in between. In DNA form, the CDR3 reads TGTGCCAGCAGCCCGGCCCGGGGGATCTCCTACGAGCAGTACTTC. Translated, it gives CASSPARGISYEQYF.

Comments on this clone: One end of the junction varies from germline; a read error may be responsible. The chain couples TRBV7-7 to TRBJ2-1; perhaps TRBD1 as D (5 bases). There are 13 residues in the CDR3. Looked up from germline, CDR1 is SSHAT and CDR2 is FNYEAQ (reference sequence). The CDR3 DNA sequence: TGTGCTAGCAGCCCAGGGACCTACAATGAGCAGTTCTTC. Translating it yields CASSPGTYNEQFF.